The clone carrying this TCR beta chain was counted a single time. The method was immunoSEQ multiplex PCR; TCRdb's version includes in-frame clones alone and lacks a portion of them. The table shows tens of thousands of clones, with more than 75% occurring only once. This record comes from a study of control samples from healthy donors and cancer patients. Germline V lookup: CDR1 SGHTA, CDR2 FQGTGA. The CDR3 has 14 amino acids. After removal of 5 bases from V and 1 base from J, the junction contained 3 bases not matched to a gene. The chain recombines TRBV7-3 with TRBJ1-1; 8 nucleotides match TRBD1. The sequence came from a woman aged 55-69 years with lung cancer. The sequencing sample was made of PBMCs. In DNA form, the CDR3 reads TGTGCCAGCAGCCCACAGGGGGGGAACACTGAAGCTTTCTTT. This sequence encodes CASSPQGGNTEAFF.